This TCR beta chain came from a study of T-cell memory formation after mild COVID-19. Germline CDR1 GTSNPN, CDR2 SVGIG (reference sequence). The CDR3 totals 13 residues. The ends were cut back, 3 bases at V and 0 bases at J, with 8 bases in the middle. TCRdb reanalysed the 5' RACE reads using MiXCR and keeps one entry per CDR3 protein. The sample lists about 210,000 distinct CDR3 sequences; roughly 30% were seen once. The chain employs TRBV30 and TRBJ1-1; D call uncertain. Sequenced material: PBMCs or a T cell subset sorted from them (not recorded which). The receptor's source is an adult woman who had mild COVID-19 (a few samples of this study predate the infection). Cell type and time point are not known. The CDR3 bases are TGTGCCTGGAGGAGGACTTTGAACACTGAAGCTTTCTTT. It translates to CAWRRTLNTEAFF.